The 26 T cell receptor beta chains below were found in one sample sequenced in a study of T cells in Graves' hyperthyroidism and ophthalmopathy. Amplification targeted TCR beta CDR3 regions from RNA transcripts. Using the HTBI primer set, a first-round RT-PCR was run on the TCR CDR3. Using its own MiXCR run on the multiplex PCR reads, TCRdb lists one record per CDR3 protein. The sample lists 340,000 or so distinct CDR3 sequences; roughly 17% were seen once. Sequenced material: blood. The receptor set was obtained from a man aged 25 to 45 with Graves' hyperthyroidism.

This clonotype has only a few counts. This chain connects TRBV30 to TRBJ2-3; 7 nucleotides agree with TRBD2. CDR3 length: 14 residues. V lost 1 base and J lost 5; bases outside the gene matches: 6. Germline V CDR1 and CDR2: GTSNPN, SVGIG (reference sequence). CDR3 in DNA: TGTGCCTGGAGTGATGGGAGGGAGAGAGATACGCAGTATTTT. Translation: CAWSDGRERDTQYF.

This clonotype was observed a handful of times. This sequence joins TRBV6-4 and TRBJ2-1; the D gene is possibly TRBD2 (5 bases). Germline V CDR1 and CDR2: MRHNA, SNTAGT. The V gene lost 2 bases and the J gene lost 1 base, with 6 bases spanning the gap. CDR3 length equals 14 residues. CDR3 nucleotide sequence: TGTGCCAGCAGTGACGAGGGTTCCTACAATGAGCAGTTCTTC. Protein product: CASSDEGSYNEQFF.

This rearrangement joins TRBV12-3 or TRBV12-4 to TRBJ2-5; 9 bases align to TRBD2. Unmatched junction bases numbered 9, after V lost 7 bases and J lost 3 bases. The CDR3 covers 15 residues. Here the CDR3 reads CASNSLSGGKETQYF. CDR3 in DNA: TGTGCCAGCAATTCACTTAGCGGGGGAAAAGAGACCCAGTACTTC.

This clonotype was seen ten or more times. The rearrangement joins TRBV30 to TRBJ2-5; D ambiguous. There are 13 residues in the CDR3. V dropped 2 bases and J dropped 5 bases, with 12 bases sitting between them. Germline CDR1 is GTSNPN and CDR2 is SVGIG (reference sequence). The CDR3 protein is CAWSLSYPETQYF. The CDR3 DNA reads TGTGCCTGGAGTCTCAGCTACCCGGAGACCCAGTACTTC.

This clonotype was detected a few times. The chain recombines TRBV7-2 with TRBJ1-6; weak D call: TRBD1 (5 bases). The CDR3 is 15 amino acids. The germline gives CDR1 SGHTA, CDR2 FQGNSA. Deletions cut 1 base from V and 7 bases from J, with 11 bases between. CDR3 in amino acids: CASSLGGGKNSPLHF. CDR3 DNA: TGTGCCAGCAGCTTAGGGGGCGGGAAAAATTCACCCCTCCACTTT.

This clonotype has ten or more counts. The CDR3 region is CASSFSEIQYF. DNA of the CDR3: TGTGCCAGCAGTTTCAGTGAGATTCAGTACTTC. The chain recombines TRBV12-3 or TRBV12-4 with TRBJ2-4, with D unclear. V lost 3 bases to trimming and J lost 10 bases, with 7 bases between them. CDR3 length equals 11 residues.

This clonotype has at least ten counts. The chain recombines TRBV4-1 with TRBJ1-1; 9 bases map to TRBD1. The CDR3 is 14 residues long. The V and J ends lost 3 bases and 10 bases, in that order; junction bases with no gene match: 9. Germline V gene data show CDR1 as MGHRA and CDR2 as YSYEKL. The CDR3 region has the DNA TGCGCCAGCAGCCATCCCGGACAGGGGCGGTCAGCTTTCTTT. Its protein is CASSHPGQGRSAFF.

Details on this clonotype: A much bigger clone sits one base away, suggesting this may be a read error. As the CDR3 is not closed by the conserved phenylalanine or tryptophan, this likely results from a read error. V gene TRBV18 combines with J gene TRBJ2-7; perhaps TRBD1 as D (6 bases). V gave up 4 bases and J gave up 2 bases, with 9 bases separating them. The V gene's germline CDR1 is KGHSH and CDR2 LQKENI. The CDR3 has 13 amino acids. CDR3 region: CASSQGQPYEQYI. The CDR3 coding sequence is TGTGCCAGCTCACAAGGACAGCCCTACGAGCAGTACATC.

This clonotype showed up many times. The gene calls are TRBV12-3 or TRBV12-4 and TRBJ1-1; D may be TRBD1 (6 bases). This CDR3 region has 14 residues. V lost 3 bases, J lost 2 bases, and 10 bases lay in between. The CDR3 is CASSFLTGNTEAFF. The CDR3 nucleotides are TGTGCCAGCAGTTTCTTGACAGGCAACACTGAAGCTTTCTTT.

This clonotype showed up many times. V is TRBV7-2 and J is TRBJ2-3; 13 nucleotides match TRBD2. Unmatched junction bases numbered 6, after V lost 5 bases and J lost 4 bases. CDR3 length equals 16 residues. Looked up from germline, CDR1 is SGHTA and CDR2 is FQGNSA. CDR3 DNA sequence: TGTGCCAGCAGCCAGACTAGCGGGAGGAATGCAGATACGCAGTATTTT. Encoded protein: CASSQTSGRNADTQYF.

At least ten counts were recorded for this clonotype. The chain employs TRBV5-1 and TRBJ2-3; maybe TRBD2 (5 bases). The CDR3 is made up of 14 amino acids. Germline CDR1 reads SGHRS; CDR2 reads YFSETQ. V lost 0 bases and J 2 bases, leaving 7 bases between the germline ends. Here the CDR3 reads CASSLVDFTDTQYF. The CDR3 DNA reads TGCGCCAGCAGCTTGGTGGACTTCACAGATACGCAGTATTTT.

In this sample, this clonotype turned up many times. This sequence joins TRBV3-1 and TRBJ2-1; no clear D. The ends were cut back, 1 base at V and 10 bases at J, with 8 bases in the middle. Per germline, CDR1 LGHDT and CDR2 YNNKEL (reference sequence). The length of the CDR3 is 12 residues. As DNA, the CDR3 is TGTGCCAGCAGCCAAGGACCTTTGGAGCAGTTCTTC. This sequence encodes CASSQGPLEQFF.

The rearrangement uses TRBV19 and TRBJ2-5; TRBD2 is a possible D gene (6 bases). Germline loops: CDR1 LNHDA, CDR2 SQIVND (reference sequence). V was clipped by 10 bases and J by 5 bases, with 23 bases between them. CDR3 size: 15 residues. CDR3 coding DNA: TGTGCCACACAGACCCAGGAGGGAGCGAGTGAGACCCAGTACTTC. Translation gives CATQTQEGASETQYF.

This clonotype has ten or more counts. The chain has TRBV20-1 and TRBJ1-5, with a possible D match to TRBD1 (5 bases). Germline lookup yields CDR1 DFQATT and CDR2 SNEGSKA (reference sequence). V lost 5 bases to trimming and J lost 4 bases, with 15 bases between them. This CDR3 has 14 residues. CDR3 nucleotide sequence: TGCAGTGCTCAAGAGGGGTCAGCAAATCAGCCCCAGCATTTT. Translated: CSAQEGSANQPQHF.

This clonotype was counted between two and nine times. The chain combines TRBV27 with TRBJ2-3; D uncertain. CDR1 is MNHEY, CDR2 SMNVEV, per germline (reference sequence). The V and J ends lost 4 bases and 4 bases respectively, with 12 bases between them. The CDR3 runs 14 residues. The CDR3 DNA reads TGTGCCAGCAGTTCTAAGCTACTGCCAGATACGCAGTATTTT. Its translation is CASSSKLLPDTQYF.

The table lists this clonotype with a few counts. The genes are TRBV20-1 and TRBJ1-5; D call uncertain. The CDR3 is 15 residues long. Trimming shortened V by 5 bases and J by 0 bases, and 14 bases separated the two germline ends. The V gene's germline CDR1 is DFQATT and CDR2 SNEGSKA (reference sequence). The CDR3 reads CSAHQDGISNQPQHF. CDR3 nucleotides: TGCAGTGCTCACCAGGACGGAATTAGCAATCAGCCCCAGCATTTT.

Points on this clonotype: Its ends do not fully match the called genes, so a read error is possible. The chain employs TRBV14 and TRBJ2-1, with unresolved D. This CDR3 is built from 14 residues. Germline assignment: CDR1 SGHDN and CDR2 FVKESK. The CDR3 loop is CASSQDDRFDEQSF. In DNA form, the CDR3 reads TGTGCCAGCAGCCAAGATGATCGATTCGATGAGCAGTCCTTC.

The chain recombines TRBV7-9 with TRBJ1-2; no reliable D call. The CDR3 extends over 16 amino acids. Germline-derived CDR1 and CDR2 are SEHNR and FQNEAQ (reference sequence). V was trimmed by 1 base and J by 4 bases, leaving 16 bases between them. As DNA, the CDR3 is TGTGCCAGCAGCTTAGGGGCAGGTTATGAAGTCTATGGCTACACCTTC. This encodes CASSLGAGYEVYGYTF.

Notes on this clonotype: This sequence may be a read error, since a much larger clone differs from it by one base. The chain carries TRBV7-9 and TRBJ2-1; 9 bases are shared with TRBD1. The CDR3 extends over 14 amino acids. Germline V CDR1 and CDR2: SEHNR, FQNEAQ (reference sequence). DNA of the CDR3: TGTGCCAGCAGCCCGGGACAGGGTCGTCATGAGCAGCTCTTC. Its translation is CASSPGQGRHEQLF.

In this sample, this clonotype turned up a few times. The J gene is TRBJ2-7, the V gene TRBV19; TRBD1 agrees at 8 bases. The CDR3 has 18 amino acids. Germline assignment: CDR1 LNHDA and CDR2 SQIVND (reference sequence). Trimming cost V 1 base and J 3 bases; bases outside gene matches: 14. Here the CDR3 DNA reads TGTGCCAGTAGTATAGGGGACAGGTTCTCTTCCCTTAACTACGAGCAGTACTTC. As protein: CASSIGDRFSSLNYEQYF.

This clonotype has more than one count but fewer than ten. CDR3 DNA: TGTGCCACCAGTGGAAAACCGGGACTAGCGGAGAGACAAGAGACCCAGTACTTC. Translation gives CATSGKPGLAERQETQYF. The chain is built from TRBV24-1 and TRBJ2-5; 11 nucleotides align to TRBD2. Trimming took 5 bases from V and 2 from J; bases not matched to a gene: 12. The CDR3 extends over 18 amino acids. Germline V lookup: CDR1 KGHDR, CDR2 SFDVKD.

Many counts were recorded for this clonotype. This rearrangement joins TRBV11-2 to TRBJ2-7, with D tentatively TRBD2 (5 bases). The V and J ends lost 2 bases and 3 bases respectively, with 17 bases between them. The CDR3 covers 16 residues. Germline V lookup: CDR1 SGHAT, CDR2 FQNNGV. CDR3 DNA: TGTGCCAGCAGCTTAAATTTGGTCAGAGGGCTCTACGAGCAGTACTTC. Translating gives CASSLNLVRGLYEQYF.

This clonotype was observed a handful of times. The CDR3 coding sequence is TGCGCCAGCAGCCAAGCCAAAAGTGGGGGAGGCGGCTACACCTTC. Its protein is CASSQAKSGGGGYTF. This chain uses TRBV4-1 with TRBJ1-2; D possibly corresponds to TRBD1 (5 bases). CDR3 length equals 15 residues. Germline V gene data show CDR1 as MGHRA and CDR2 as YSYEKL. V was cut by 1 base and J by 8 bases, with 17 bases left in between.

This rearrangement joins TRBV3-1 to TRBJ1-5, with D unresolved. The V gene lost 2 bases and the J gene lost 4 bases, with 3 bases spanning the gap. This CDR3 contains 12 residues. Germline-derived CDR1 and CDR2 are LGHDT and YNNKEL (reference sequence). The CDR3 loop reads CASSQLNQPQHF. DNA for the CDR3: TGTGCCAGCAGCCAACTAAATCAGCCCCAGCATTTT.

This clonotype was picked up many times. The rearrangement joins TRBV6-1 to TRBJ2-1; D gene unclear. CDR1 is MNHNS and CDR2 is SASEGT in the germline V gene. The V and J ends lost 1 base and 8 bases respectively, with 15 bases between them. The CDR3 sequence is 15 residues long. The CDR3 loop is CASSEGLRLGDEQFF. CDR3 sequence (DNA): TGTGCCAGCAGTGAAGGGCTCAGGTTAGGCGATGAGCAGTTCTTC.

The chain employs TRBV19 and TRBJ1-5, with 7 bases identical to TRBD1. V shed 5 bases and J 5 bases; nucleotides not matched to a gene: 6. This CDR3 contains 14 residues. CDR1 is LNHDA and CDR2 is SQIVND in the germline V gene (reference sequence). The chain's CDR3 is CASSDREWDQPQHF. In nucleotides, the CDR3 is TGTGCCAGTAGTGACAGGGAGTGGGATCAGCCCCAGCATTTT.